This TCR beta chain was documented in a study of cytomegalovirus exposure and HLA in healthy donors. This clone has just a few counts. Its antigen remains unknown. General study findings and limits: Sequencing depth across donors, presence/absence analyses assumed, was roughly uniform. Later analysis demonstrated an association between a missense DCLRE1C variant and TCR beta V- and J-gene trimming. Common viral pathogens seemed to be connected with several of the most significant clusters, according to a later analysis.

The PCR contained 60 Vbeta and 13 Jbeta primers. Only in-frame clones appear in the TCRdb table, and some are missing; sequencing was by immunoSEQ multiplex PCR. This sample has under 200,000 clones, with over 70% found just once. The receptor comes from a woman in her twenties or thirties in good health and CMV-seronegative. Source material: PBMCs.

Here the CDR3 reads CASSPPNPGIHEQYF. DNA for the CDR3: TGTGCCAGCTCACCACCTAACCCAGGGATCCACGAGCAGTACTTC. The chain links TRBV18 to TRBJ2-7; possible D gene TRBD1, 5 bases. Germline assignment: CDR1 KGHSH and CDR2 LQKENI. The CDR3 totals 15 residues. Trimming took 0 bases from V and 5 from J, leaving 14 bases between them.